The clone carrying this T cell receptor beta chain has a single count. Its antigen remains unidentified. The data were taken from a study of long-term antiretroviral therapy in people with HIV. The study's findings and limits: Repertoires from HIV showed CDR3 length ranges narrower than those of controls. The study found that diversity rose after ART but stayed below transplant donor controls.

In germline, CDR1 is SGHTA, CDR2 FQGNSA. Trimming shortened V by 3 bases and J by 0 bases, and 5 bases separated the two germline ends. CDR3 size: 13 residues. immunoSEQ v3.0 was run at survey level. The table came from immunoSEQ multiplex PCR; TCRdb's copy has only in-frame clones and leaves some out. The sample consists of 20,000 to 30,000 clones, 65% to 90% of them appearing once. Each sample contained roughly 0.85-10 million cryopreserved PBMC, thawed before DNA extraction. The sample consisted of unsorted PBMCs, taken 1.2 years after starting antiretroviral therapy. The V and J genes are TRBV7-2 and TRBJ1-1; D remains unclear. The TCR sequence derives from a man between 50 and 59 years old with HIV. CDR3 coding DNA: TGTGCCAGCAGCTTCGGTATGAACACTGAAGCTTTCTTT. It is translated as CASSFGMNTEAFF.